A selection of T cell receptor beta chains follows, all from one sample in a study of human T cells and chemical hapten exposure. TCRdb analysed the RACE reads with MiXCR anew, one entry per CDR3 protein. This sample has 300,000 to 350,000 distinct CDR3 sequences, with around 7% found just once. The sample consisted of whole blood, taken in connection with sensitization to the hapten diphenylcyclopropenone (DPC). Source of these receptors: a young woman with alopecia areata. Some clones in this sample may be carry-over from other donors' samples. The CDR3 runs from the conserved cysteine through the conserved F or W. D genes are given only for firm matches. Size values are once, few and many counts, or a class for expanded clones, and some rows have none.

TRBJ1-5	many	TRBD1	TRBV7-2	TGTGCCAGCAGCTTAGACAGGGGACTCCTTCAGCCCCAGCATTTT	CASSLDRGLLQPQHF
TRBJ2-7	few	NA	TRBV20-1	TGCAGTGTTGTAGACCCGGACTCTTACACCGGCCCCCACTTC	CSVVDPDSYTGPHF
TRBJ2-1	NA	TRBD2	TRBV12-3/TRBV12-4	TGTGCCAGCAGTTTACTCTACAGGGGACTAGCGGGAGAGGACAATGAGCAGTTCTTC	CASSLLYRGLAGEDNEQFF
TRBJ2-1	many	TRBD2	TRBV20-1	TGCAGTGCGGATACTAGCGGCTTCATTCGAGTTTTC	CSADTSGFIRVF
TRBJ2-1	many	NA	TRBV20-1	TGCAGTGCCGAGGAGGCTAGCCGCAATGAGCAGTTCTTC	CSAEEASRNEQFF
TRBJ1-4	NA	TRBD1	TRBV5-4	TGTGCCAGCAGCTTGGGGACAGGGGGCGCGGATGAAAAACTGTTTTTT	CASSLGTGGADEKLFF
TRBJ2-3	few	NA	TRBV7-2	TGTGCCAGCAGCTTCGTTCAGGGCAGCACAGATACGCAGTATTTT	CASSFVQGSTDTQYF
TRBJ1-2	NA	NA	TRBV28	TGTGCCAGCAGCCCTGGGGGGGCGAGTGGCTACACCTTC	CASSPGGASGYTF
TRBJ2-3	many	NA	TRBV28	TGTGCCAGCCTAGGGAGCTCTGGGAGATTCACAGATACGCAGTATTTT	CASLGSSGRFTDTQYF
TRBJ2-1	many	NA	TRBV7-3	TGTGCCAGCAGCTTAACGGGGTACAATGAGCAGTTCTTC	CASSLTGYNEQFF
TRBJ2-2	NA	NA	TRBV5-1	TGCGCCAGCAACCTGGGCATGAACACCGGGGAGCTGTTTTTT	CASNLGMNTGELFF
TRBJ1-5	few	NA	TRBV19	TGTGCCAGTAGTATAGACTGGGCGATCCAGCCCCAGCATTTT	CASSIDWAIQPQHF
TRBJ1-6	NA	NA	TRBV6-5	TGTGCCAGCAGTTATGGGAACAGAGGGAATTCACCCCTCCACTTT	CASSYGNRGNSPLHF
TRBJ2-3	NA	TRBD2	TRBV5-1	TGCGCCAGCAGCCACCCTAGCGGGGGCCGGGAGAGCACAGATACGCAGTATTTT	CASSHPSGGRESTDTQYF
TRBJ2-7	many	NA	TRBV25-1	TGTGCCAGCAGTGTTGCGGACGAGCAGTACTTC	CASSVADEQYF
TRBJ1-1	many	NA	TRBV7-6	TGTGCCAGCAGCTTAGAGGATTTCACGGGGGCCGGGTGGTTGACTGAAGCTTTCTTT	CASSLEDFTGAGWLTEAFF
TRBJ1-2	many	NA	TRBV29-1	TGCAGCGCTCTTACCTCGCGAGGTGAATATGGCTACACCTTC	CSALTSRGEYGYTF
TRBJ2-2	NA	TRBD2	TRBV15	TGTGCCACCTTGGATCAGCCGGGTCGACTAGCGGACACCGGGGAGCTGTTTTTT	CATLDQPGRLADTGELFF
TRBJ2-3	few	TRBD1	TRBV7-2	TGTGCCAGCAGCGTTACAGGGGGCGCCGCAGATACGCAGTATTTT	CASSVTGGAADTQYF